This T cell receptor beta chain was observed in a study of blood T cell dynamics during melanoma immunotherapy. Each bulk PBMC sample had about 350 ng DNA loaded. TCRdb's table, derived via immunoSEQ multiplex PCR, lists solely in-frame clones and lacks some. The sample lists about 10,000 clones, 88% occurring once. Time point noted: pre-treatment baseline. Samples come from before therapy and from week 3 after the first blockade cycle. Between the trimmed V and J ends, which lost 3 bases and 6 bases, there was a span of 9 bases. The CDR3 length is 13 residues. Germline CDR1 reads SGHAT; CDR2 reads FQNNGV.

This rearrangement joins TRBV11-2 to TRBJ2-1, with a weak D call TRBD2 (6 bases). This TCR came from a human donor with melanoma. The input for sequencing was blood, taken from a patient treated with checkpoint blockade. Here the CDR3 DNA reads TGTGCCAGCAGCTTGGGGGGTCCCAATGAGCAGTTCTTC. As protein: CASSLGGPNEQFF.